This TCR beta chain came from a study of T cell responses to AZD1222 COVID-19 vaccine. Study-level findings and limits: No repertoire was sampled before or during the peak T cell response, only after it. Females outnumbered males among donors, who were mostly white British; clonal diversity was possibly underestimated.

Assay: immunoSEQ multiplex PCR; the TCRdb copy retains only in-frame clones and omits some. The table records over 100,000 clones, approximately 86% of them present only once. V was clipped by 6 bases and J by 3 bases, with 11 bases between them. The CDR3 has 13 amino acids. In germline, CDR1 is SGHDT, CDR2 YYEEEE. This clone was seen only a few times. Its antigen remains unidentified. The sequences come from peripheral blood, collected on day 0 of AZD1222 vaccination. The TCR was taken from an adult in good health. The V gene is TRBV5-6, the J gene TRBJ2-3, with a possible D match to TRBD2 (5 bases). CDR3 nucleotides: TGTGCCAGCAATGGACTGGAAACAGATACGCAGTATTTT. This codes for CASNGLETDTQYF.